A single sample is the source of the 10 T cell receptor beta chains below, sequenced in a study of metastatic and nonmetastatic thyroid tumors. Treatment of any kind had been given to no patient before thyroid surgery. TCRdb recomputed clones from the PCR reads via MiXCR. The table includes 3,500 to 5,500 clones, 20% to 25% detected once. Sequencing input: tumor tissue. The receptors originated from a male donor with papillary thyroid cancer or a benign thyroid nodule (not recorded which). Some clones in this sample may be carry-over from other donors' samples.

With regard to this clone: An end of the junction does not agree with germline; a read error may underlie this. J is TRBJ1-2 and V is TRBV12-3 or TRBV12-4; D possibly corresponds to TRBD1 (5 bases). The CDR3 length is 17 residues. The DNA for the CDR3 is TGTTCCAGCAGTTTAAATGAGGCGGGGCAGGGAGAGGGTGGCTACACCTTC. This sequence encodes CSSSLNEAGQGEGGYTF.

The J gene is TRBJ2-7, the V gene TRBV30, with TRBD2 matching over 7 bases. CDR1 and CDR2 (germline): GTSNPN, SVGIG (reference sequence). Trimming cost V 1 base and J 6 bases; bases outside gene matches: 0. This CDR3 contains 11 residues. DNA of the CDR3: TGTGCCTGGAGTGGGGGGGGCGAGCAGTACTTC. It codes for CAWSGGGEQYF.

With regard to this clone: At one of its ends the junction is not consistent with the germline gene, which may arise from a read error. This chain uses TRBV20-1 with TRBJ2-1, with 9 bases that match TRBD2. The CDR3 length is 14 residues. CDR1 and CDR2 from the germline V gene are DFQATT and SNEGSKA (reference sequence). The CDR3 is CSSRDSGSHNEQFF. As DNA, the CDR3 is TGCAGTTCTAGAGATAGCGGGAGCCACAATGAGCAGTTCTTC.

This clone has just a few counts. The J gene is TRBJ2-7, the V gene TRBV6-1; unclear D gene. Germline assignment: CDR1 MNHNS and CDR2 SASEGT. Trimming stripped 7 bases from V and 6 bases from J, with 13 bases between. The CDR3 is 12 residues long. DNA for the CDR3: TGTGCCAGCATAGCCTTAACGAGCGAGCAGTACTTC. Translating it yields CASIALTSEQYF.

The J gene is TRBJ1-1, the V gene TRBV4-1; possibly TRBD1 for D (5 bases). Trimming took 0 bases from V and 11 from J, leaving 19 bases between them. The CDR3 consists of 15 residues. CDR1 is MGHRA, CDR2 YSYEKL, per germline. As DNA, the CDR3 is TGCGCCAGCAGCCAAGAGATGGCTGCGGGACGATATGCTTTCTTT. It translates to CASSQEMAAGRYAFF.

The chain has TRBV27 and TRBJ1-6, with TRBD1 matching over 7 bases. V lost 3 bases, J lost 7 bases, and 3 bases stayed unmatched. CDR3 length: 14 residues. Germline CDR1 reads MNHEY; CDR2 reads SMNVEV (reference sequence). Written as DNA, the CDR3 is TGTGCCAGCAGTTTGACAGGGACGAATTCACCCCTCCACTTT. Its translation: CASSLTGTNSPLHF.

The V call is TRBV7-9, the J call TRBJ1-1; no definite D call. The germline V gene encodes CDR1 SEHNR and CDR2 FQNEAQ (reference sequence). This CDR3 contains 12 residues. V was clipped by 5 bases and J by 3 bases, with 7 bases between them. The chain's CDR3 is CASSIGYTEAFF. The CDR3 nucleotides are TGTGCCAGCAGCATTGGGTACACTGAAGCTTTCTTT.

The table lists this clone with a few counts. The V and J genes are TRBV2 and TRBJ1-3; D is ambiguous. V lost 7 bases, J lost 5 bases, and 15 bases lay in between. Germline CDR1 SNHLY, CDR2 FYNNEI. This CDR3 comprises 14 residues. The DNA for the CDR3 is TGTGCCAGCACCGAAGGGAGACTCAGAAACACCATATATTTT. Protein product: CASTEGRLRNTIYF.

The chain links TRBV2 to TRBJ1-2; 9 bases line up with TRBD1. There are 17 residues in the CDR3. CDR1 SNHLY and CDR2 FYNNEI come from the germline V gene. V gave up 2 bases and J gave up 0 bases; unmatched junction bases: 7. CDR3 in DNA: TGTGCCAGCAGTGAAAATAGGGGACAGGGTCCTAACTATGGCTACACCTTC. This encodes CASSENRGQGPNYGYTF.

This clone is medium-sized (0.01 to 0.1%). The rearrangement links TRBV2 to TRBJ2-7; 9 bases agree with TRBD1. This CDR3 contains 14 residues. Germline V gene lookup returns CDR1 SNHLY and CDR2 FYNNEI. The V gene end was trimmed by 5 bases and the J gene end by 2 bases; junction bases not matched to a gene: 4. This chain's CDR3 is CASSLGTGTYEQYF. The CDR3 region has the DNA TGTGCCAGCAGTCTTGGGACAGGGACCTACGAGCAGTACTTC.